The next 4 T cell receptor beta chains were all read from a single sample in a study of siplizumab effects on memory and regulatory T cells. The repertoire was sequenced with immunoSEQ multiplex PCR; TCRdb's copy has only in-frame clones and lacks some. The data show approximately 65,000 clones, roughly 83% seen once. The specimen sequenced was memory CD4+ T cells sorted from blood. The receptors come from a human donor in good health.

The V gene is TRBV5-6, the J gene TRBJ1-2; TRBD1 agrees at 7 bases. The CDR3 loop spans 13 amino acids. V dropped 4 bases and J dropped 4; count of bases not matched to a gene: 4. In germline, CDR1 is SGHDT, CDR2 YYEEEE. The CDR3 is CASSGGQRYGYTF. The CDR3 region has the DNA TGTGCCAGCAGCGGGGGACAGCGCTATGGCTACACCTTC.

Remarks on this clone: Its ends do not fully match the called genes, so a read error is possible. CDR3 region: CASSPGRAGGYIEQFF. The CDR3 DNA sequence: TGCGCCAGCAGCCCGGGACGAGCGGGAGGGTACATTGAGCAGTTCTTC. V gene TRBV5-1 combines with J gene TRBJ2-1; 10 bases are a match to TRBD2. The V gene's germline CDR1 is SGHRS and CDR2 YFSETQ. The CDR3 contains 16 residues.

The V call is TRBV5-6, the J call TRBJ2-3; 7 bases fit TRBD2. J lost 3 bases, V lost 4 bases, and 11 bases had no gene match. The length of the CDR3 is 16 residues. Germline loops: CDR1 SGHDT, CDR2 YYEEEE. Here the CDR3 DNA reads TGTGCCAGCAGCCCTAACGGGGGAGGGTGGACAGATACGCAGTATTTT. This encodes CASSPNGGGWTDTQYF.

The rearrangement joins TRBV5-6 to TRBJ2-1; 8 bases are shared with TRBD2. Germline V gene data show CDR1 as SGHDT and CDR2 as YYEEEE. V lost 5 bases to trimming and J lost 4 bases; unmatched junction nucleotides: 5. The CDR3 is 14 residues long. The CDR3 reads CASRSGLGYNEQFF. The CDR3 nucleotides are TGTGCCAGCAGGTCGGGACTAGGTTACAATGAGCAGTTCTTC. The variable domain in full, completed from reference TRBV5-6 and TRBJ2-1, reads DAGVTQSPTHLIKTRGQQVTLRCSPKSGHDTVSWYQQALGQGPQFIFQYYEEEERQRGNFPDRFSGHQFPNYSSELNVNALLLGDSALYLCASRSGLGYNEQFFGPGTRLTVL.